Sequencing of this T cell receptor beta chain was carried out in a study of T-cell reconstitution after alpha-beta-depleted transplantation in children. This CDR3 region has 15 residues. The V gene lost 5 bases and the J gene lost 7 bases, with 18 bases spanning the gap. This clonotype showed up many times. The authors prepared the TCRbeta library with unique molecular identifiers. MiXCR, applied by TCRdb to the PCR reads, yields one record per CDR3 protein. The sample consists of more than 150,000 distinct CDR3 sequences, less than 8% of them appearing once. Sample: PBMCs from the stem cell graft donor, taken from the stem cell graft. The rearrangement joins TRBV12-3 or TRBV12-4 to TRBJ1-5; a possible D gene is TRBD1 (6 bases). The TCR sequence derives from a human donor who donated a stem cell graft to a child with Wiskott-Aldrich syndrome. The CDR3 region has the DNA TGTGCCAGCAGTGTTAGTGGGGGGGCCGGGCAGCCCCAGCATTTT. Amino acids: CASSVSGGAGQPQHF.